One sample yielded the 32 T cell receptor beta chains listed below, sequenced in a study of molecular identifiers for immune sequencing clone quantification. TCRdb analysed the PCR reads with MiXCR anew, one entry per CDR3 protein. The repertoire consists of 55,000 to 75,000 distinct CDR3 sequences, with around 20% occurring once and the leading ten covering approximately 1.5%. Sequenced: naive CD8+ T cells from blood, with Jurkat cell RNA spiked in. The subset: FACS-sorted CD8+CD4-CCR7+CD45RA+ naive T cells. The receptor source for this set is a human donor in good health. Some libraries in this study had Jurkat cell RNA spiked in.

This clonotype was seen a few times. V usage is TRBV12-3 or TRBV12-4 and J usage is TRBJ1-1, with 8 bases aligning to TRBD1. The CDR3 contains 17 residues. The ends lost 7 bases at V and 5 bases at J; junction bases unmatched: 18. CDR3 sequence reads: CASNPYPEGQGATEAFF. The CDR3 DNA is TGTGCCAGCAACCCCTATCCGGAAGGTCAGGGGGCTACTGAAGCTTTCTTT.

On this clonotype: A read error may account for a junction end that differs from germline. This rearrangement joins TRBV7-9 to TRBJ1-1; D is unresolved. This CDR3 has 14 residues. From germline, CDR1 is SEHNR and CDR2 FQNEAQ (reference sequence). Here the CDR3 DNA reads TGTGCCGGCAGCTTAGCCTTTACGAACACTGAAGCTTTCTTT. It codes for CAGSLAFTNTEAFF.

This clonotype occurred many times. The chain uses TRBV9 and TRBJ2-2; 8 nucleotides line up with TRBD2. There are 15 residues in the CDR3. The V gene end was trimmed by 4 bases and the J gene end by 7 bases; junction bases not matched to a gene: 9. The V gene's germline CDR1 is SGDLS and CDR2 YYNGEE. The CDR3 region is CASSPSGGLGGELFF. The CDR3 DNA sequence: TGTGCCAGCAGCCCTTCGGGGGGGCTGGGCGGGGAGCTGTTTTTT.

This clonotype was seen many times. The V and J genes are TRBV11-2 and TRBJ2-7; D remains ambiguous. The germline V and J ends were trimmed by 1 base and 1 base, with 8 bases remaining between them. Germline loops: CDR1 SGHAT, CDR2 FQNNGV. The CDR3 has 14 amino acids. CDR3 in amino acids: CASSLGVRSYEQYF. The CDR3 DNA reads TGTGCCAGCAGCTTAGGAGTGAGGTCCTACGAGCAGTACTTC.

This clonotype has at least ten counts. The germline gene is not matched at one end of the junction; a read error may be the cause. The chain has TRBV7-8 and TRBJ1-1, with D possibly matching TRBD1 (5 bases). The CDR3 is 12 residues long. From germline, CDR1 is SGHVS and CDR2 FQNEAQ. As DNA, the CDR3 is TGTGCCAGCAGCAAACAGGTCCCTGAGGCTTTCTTT. It yields the protein CASSKQVPEAFF.

This clonotype was seen at least ten times. This rearrangement joins TRBV10-3 to TRBJ2-2; D uncertain. This CDR3 comprises 12 residues. V shed 6 bases and J shed 4 bases, with 6 bases lying between them. Germline V lookup: CDR1 ENHRY, CDR2 SYGVKD. CDR3 nucleotides: TGTGCCATCAGGCACGGCACCGGGGAGCTGTTTTTT. Its protein is CAIRHGTGELFF.

This clonotype was observed a handful of times. One base away lies a much larger clone, so this may be a sequencing read error. The DNA is omitted, as the CDR3 cannot be located on it reliably, and the CDR3 follows TCRdb's listing. The chain is built from TRBV30 and TRBJ2-2; the table's D gene call, TRBD2, was not cross checked with the DNA. A total of 14 residues make up the CDR3, ends included. Germline V gives CDR1 GTSNPN, CDR2 SVGIG (reference sequence). The CDR3 sequence: CAWNWGVGTGELLF.

This clonotype was seen at least ten times. The chain uses TRBV6-5 and TRBJ2-7; TRBD1 is a possible D gene (6 bases). Looked up from germline, CDR1 is MNHEY and CDR2 is SVGAGI. The V end was cut by 1 base, the J end by 3 bases, with 7 bases between. The CDR3 contains 13 residues. The DNA of the CDR3 is TGTGCCAGCAGTTACTTACAGGGCTACGAGCAGTACTTC. Residues: CASSYLQGYEQYF.

This clonotype was seen ten or more times. This chain connects TRBV12-3 or TRBV12-4 to TRBJ1-5; D unresolved. The CDR3 is made up of 14 amino acids. V lost 5 bases to trimming and J lost 2 bases, with 10 bases between them. The CDR3 DNA follows: TGTGCCAGCAGTCCCTCCGGGGGCAATCAGCCCCAGCATTTT. Translating it yields CASSPSGGNQPQHF.

Points on this clonotype: Just one base apart from a much larger clone, this may be a read error. The CDR3 loop is CVSSLVGGVAEINEQFF. The CDR3 nucleotides are TGTGTCAGCAGCTTAGTCGGGGGGGTAGCGGAGATAAATGAGCAGTTCTTC. The rearrangement uses TRBV11-2 and TRBJ2-1; the match to TRBD2 covers 8 bases. CDR1 SGHAT and CDR2 FQNNGV come from the germline V gene. This CDR3 contains 17 residues.

This clonotype appeared a few times. The J gene is TRBJ2-2, the V gene TRBV19; perhaps D is TRBD1 or TRBD2 (5 bases each). V was shortened by 7 bases and J by 4 bases, with 10 bases between the two germline ends. Looked up from germline, CDR1 is LNHDA and CDR2 is SQIVND (reference sequence). CDR3 length: 13 residues. This chain's CDR3 is CASNPGPTGELFF. The CDR3, as DNA: TGTGCCAGTAACCCGGGGCCCACCGGGGAGCTGTTTTTT.

This clonotype showed up just a few times. A read error may be the cause here, since a much bigger clone is one base away. The chain recombines TRBV14 with TRBJ2-7, with D possibly matching TRBD2 (6 bases). The CDR3 consists of 16 residues. V was cut by 4 bases and J by 7 bases, with 23 bases left in between. Germline V gene data show CDR1 as SGHDN and CDR2 as FVKESK. Here the CDR3 DNA reads TGTGCCAGCAGCCGAGATATGGGGGGAGTCATTCAAGAGCAGTACTTC. This codes for CASSRDMGGVIQEQYF.

This clonotype was seen a handful of times. A single base separates this from a much larger clone, so it may be a read error. This chain links TRBV7-2 with TRBJ2-1; TRBD2 matches 8 bases. Germline V gene lookup returns CDR1 SGHTA and CDR2 FQGNSA. The CDR3 has 15 residues. CDR3 nucleotides: TGTGCCAGCAGACCCGGGACTAGTGTCTACAATGAGCGGTTCTTC. It translates to CASRPGTSVYNERFF.

This clonotype has ten or more counts. This chain joins TRBV28 and TRBJ2-7; D is ambiguous. From germline, CDR1 is MDHEN and CDR2 SYDVKM. This CDR3 contains 13 residues. V was shortened by 6 bases and J by 5 bases, with 14 bases between the two germline ends. CDR3 protein: CASSRPIRDEQYF. The CDR3 bases are TGTGCCAGCAGCCGTCCCATCCGAGACGAGCAGTACTTC.

This clonotype was recorded at least ten times. The chain recombines TRBV27 with TRBJ2-3; unclear D gene. The V gene lost 2 bases and the J gene lost 2 bases, with 11 bases spanning the gap. Germline-derived CDR1 and CDR2 are MNHEY and SMNVEV (reference sequence). The CDR3 extends over 15 amino acids. This chain's CDR3 is CASSLGAGDTDTQYF. Here the CDR3 DNA reads TGTGCCAGCAGTTTAGGCGCCGGAGACACAGATACGCAGTATTTT.

This clonotype was found many times. V usage is TRBV11-2 and J usage is TRBJ2-6; the D is unclear. The CDR3 spans 16 residues. Trimming left V 0 bases short and J 0 bases short, with 6 bases between. Germline V CDR1 and CDR2: SGHAT, FQNNGV. CDR3 region: CASSLDPPSGANVLTF. CDR3 coding DNA: TGTGCCAGCAGCTTAGATCCCCCCTCTGGGGCCAACGTCCTGACTTTC. Combining the CDR3 with reference TRBV11-2 and TRBJ2-6 gives the whole variable domain EAGVAQSPRYKIIEKRQSVAFWCNPISGHATLYWYQQILGQGPKLLIQFQNNGVVDDSQLPKDRFSAERLKGVDSTLKIQPAKLEDSAVYLCASSLDPPSGANVLTFGAGSRLTVL.

Many counts were recorded for this clonotype. The chain uses TRBV5-6 and TRBJ2-7, with 11 bases matching TRBD2. J was trimmed by 0 bases and V by 4 bases; bases with no gene match: 3. The CDR3 totals 15 residues. Germline V CDR1 and CDR2: SGHDT, YYEEEE. This chain's CDR3 is CASSLTSGSSYEQYF. CDR3 DNA: TGTGCCAGCAGCCTAACTAGCGGGAGCTCCTACGAGCAGTACTTC.

V usage is TRBV2 and J usage is TRBJ2-1; 9 positions agree with TRBD1. Unmatched junction bases numbered 5, after V lost 7 bases and J lost 7 bases. The germline V gene encodes CDR1 SNHLY and CDR2 FYNNEI. CDR3 length: 13 amino acids. The CDR3, as DNA: TGTGCCAGCATGGGGACAGGGTATAATGAGCAGTTCTTC. Protein sequence: CASMGTGYNEQFF.

This clonotype was seen ten or more times. The gene calls are TRBV7-2 and TRBJ2-3; 9 nucleotides match TRBD1. V shed 0 bases, J shed 3 bases, and the junction held 7 bases outside the gene matches. This CDR3 has 17 amino acids. The germline CDR1 and CDR2 sequences are SGHTA and FQGNSA. CDR3 loop: CASSLAGGQGWTDTQYF. Here the CDR3 DNA reads TGTGCCAGCAGCTTAGCGGGAGGACAGGGGTGGACAGATACGCAGTATTTT.

The J gene is TRBJ2-2, the V gene TRBV11-3; TRBD1 aligns across 8 bases. V lost 5 bases, J lost 4 bases, and 6 bases stayed unmatched. Germline V gives CDR1 SGHNT, CDR2 YENEEA. The CDR3 runs to 15 residues. This CDR3 is CASSHRDRITGELFF. As DNA, the CDR3 is TGTGCCAGCAGCCATCGGGACAGGATCACCGGGGAGCTGTTTTTT.

This clonotype was seen many times. The chain combines TRBV7-9 with TRBJ2-7, with TRBD2 matching 13 bases. Germline V gene data show CDR1 as SEHNR and CDR2 as FQNEAQ (reference sequence). Trimming at V came to 5 bases and at J to 7 bases, leaving 11 bases not matched to a gene. The CDR3 is 16 amino acids. DNA of the CDR3: TGTGCCAGCAGCCGCGGGACTAGCGGGATCCTTAGGGAGCAGTACTTC. The encoded protein is CASSRGTSGILREQYF.

Remarks on this clonotype: This may come from a read error, since a much larger clone is one base off. V usage is TRBV3-1 and J usage is TRBJ1-5, with D unresolved. The length of the CDR3 is 12 residues. CDR1 is LGHDT and CDR2 is YNNKEL in the germline V gene (reference sequence). For the CDR3, the DNA is TGTGCCAGCAGCCTCAGCAATCAGCCCCGGCATTTT. Translation: CASSLSNQPRHF.

A remark on this clonotype: The junction does not match germline at one end; this may be a read error. The V gene is TRBV28, the J gene TRBJ1-3; 8 bases map to TRBD1. The CDR3 has 19 residues. Germline CDR1 is MDHEN and CDR2 is SYDVKM. The CDR3: CASSRDTRSVQGARNTICF. For the CDR3, the DNA is TGTGCCAGCAGCCGAGACACTCGATCGGTGCAGGGGGCTAGAAACACCATATGTTTT.

This clonotype was detected ten times or more. The chain employs TRBV29-1 and TRBJ2-7; 10 nucleotides match TRBD2. This CDR3 region has 14 residues. Unmatched junction bases numbered 9, after V lost 7 bases and J lost 3 bases. Germline CDR1 is SQVTM and CDR2 is ANQGSEA. The CDR3 DNA reads TGCAGCGCCCTACTAGCGGGGAGTCGCTACGAGCAGTACTTC. This gives the protein CSALLAGSRYEQYF.

In this sample, this clonotype turned up many times. V usage is TRBV12-3 or TRBV12-4 and J usage is TRBJ2-3; 8 bases are shared with TRBD2. This CDR3 is 17 amino acids long. With V trimmed by 2 bases and J by 1 base, 8 bases remained unmatched. The DNA for the CDR3 is TGTGCCAGCAGTTTAACGAGCGGGAGATCAGGCACAGATACGCAGTATTTT. It specifies CASSLTSGRSGTDTQYF.

This clonotype was counted at least ten times. The chain has TRBV29-1 and TRBJ2-7, with 7 bases identical to TRBD2. The V gene end was trimmed by 6 bases and the J gene end by 4 bases; junction bases not matched to a gene: 9. This CDR3 is built from 13 residues. Looked up from germline, CDR1 is SQVTM and CDR2 is ANQGSEA. CDR3 in DNA: TGCAGCGTCCGGCGGTTGGGGGGGTACGAGCAGTACTTC. Translation: CSVRRLGGYEQYF.

Note on this clonotype: A read error may explain this, as a much larger clone is one base away. Here the CDR3 omits its conserved ending phenylalanine or tryptophan, so a read error is the likely source. This rearrangement joins TRBV9 to TRBJ2-7; TRBD1 or TRBD2 may be the D gene (6 bases each). Trimming pared 0 bases from V and 3 bases from J, leaving 10 bases between. The CDR3 extends over 14 amino acids. Germline assignment: CDR1 SGDLS and CDR2 YYNGEE. The CDR3: CASSVGGANYEQYS. The CDR3 DNA reads TGTGCCAGCAGCGTAGGGGGGGCGAACTACGAGCAGTACTCC.

This clonotype came up a few times. This sequence joins TRBV6-5 and TRBJ2-7, with 10 bases identical to TRBD2. Germline assignment: CDR1 MNHEY and CDR2 SVGAGI. V dropped 2 bases and J dropped 3; count of bases not matched to a gene: 4. This CDR3 comprises 15 residues. CDR3 bases: TGTGCCAGCAGTTACCGAACTAGCGGGAACTACGAGCAGTACTTC. Translation gives CASSYRTSGNYEQYF.

This clonotype was found a few times. The V and J genes are TRBV27 and TRBJ2-7; 10 bases map to TRBD2. This CDR3 spans 16 amino acids. Germline V CDR1 and CDR2: MNHEY, SMNVEV (reference sequence). The V segment lost 5 bases and the J segment 4 bases; nucleotides outside the gene matches: 11. The CDR3 coding sequence is TGTGCCAGCAGTCCCTCTAGCGGGAGACAGGTATACGAGCAGTACTTC. Translation gives CASSPSSGRQVYEQYF.

As concerns this clonotype: One base away lies a much larger clone, so this may be a sequencing read error. The chain is built from TRBV28 and TRBJ1-2; D unresolved. Germline V gene data show CDR1 as MDHEN and CDR2 as SYDVKM. The length of the CDR3 is 14 residues. CDR3 loop: CTSSLMAAGYGYTF. CDR3 DNA sequence: TGTACCAGCAGTTTAATGGCAGCCGGCTATGGCTACACCTTC.

In the case of this clonotype: It may be a read error: a sequence one base away is much more abundant. The genes are TRBV30 and TRBJ2-7; 9 bases are shared with TRBD1. The germline V gene encodes CDR1 GTSNPN and CDR2 SVGIG (reference sequence). CDR3 length: 14 amino acids. The CDR3, as DNA: TGTGCCTGGAGTGCCGGGACAGGGATCTACGGGCAGTACTTC. It codes for CAWSAGTGIYGQYF.

This chain links TRBV9 with TRBJ2-3, with D possibly TRBD1 on 5 matching bases. V was pared by 4 bases and J by 12 bases, with 15 bases between. This CDR3 is built from 12 residues. Per the germline V gene, CDR1 is SGDLS and CDR2 is YYNGEE. The CDR3: CASSPGADAQYF. The CDR3 coding sequence is TGTGCCAGCAGCCCTGGGGCAGATGCACAGTATTTT. Looking up the rest from reference TRBV9 and TRBJ2-3 gives the full variable domain: DSGVTQTPKHLITATGQRVTLRCSPRSGDLSVYWYQQSLDQGLQFLIQYYNGEERAKGNILERFSAQQFPDLHSELNLSSLELGDSALYFCASSPGADAQYFGPGTRLTVL.